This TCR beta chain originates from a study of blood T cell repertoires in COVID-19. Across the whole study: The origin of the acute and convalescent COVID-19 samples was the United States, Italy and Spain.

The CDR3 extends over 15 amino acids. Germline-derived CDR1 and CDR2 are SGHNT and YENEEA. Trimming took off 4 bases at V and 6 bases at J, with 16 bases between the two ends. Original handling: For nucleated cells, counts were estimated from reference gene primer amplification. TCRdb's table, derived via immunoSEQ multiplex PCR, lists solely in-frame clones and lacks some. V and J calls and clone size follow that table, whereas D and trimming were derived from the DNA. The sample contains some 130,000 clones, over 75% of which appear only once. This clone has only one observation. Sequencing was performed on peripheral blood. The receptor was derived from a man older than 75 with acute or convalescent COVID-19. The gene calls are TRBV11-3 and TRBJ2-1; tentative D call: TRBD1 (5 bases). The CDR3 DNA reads TGTGCCAGCAGCTCTAGGCGGCTAGGGGCCAATGAGCAGTTCTTC. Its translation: CASSSRRLGANEQFF. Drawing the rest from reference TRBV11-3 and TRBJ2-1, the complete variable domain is EAGVVQSPRYKIIEKKQPVAFWCNPISGHNTLYWYLQNLGQGPELLIRYENEEAVDDSQLPKDRFSAERLKGVDSTLKIQPAELGDSAVYLCASSSRRLGANEQFFGPGTRLTVL.